One sample yielded the 29 T cell receptor beta chains listed below, sequenced in a study of T cells after yellow fever vaccination. Using its own MiXCR run on the 5' RACE reads, TCRdb lists one record per CDR3 protein. Here the sample spans approximately 300,000 distinct CDR3 sequences, around 10% being singletons. The sample here was CD4+ T cells sorted from PBMCs, taken 45 days after the yellow fever booster vaccination. All receptors derive from a man aged 18 to 30 who received the YFV17D yellow fever vaccine.

This clonotype has just a few counts. This sequence joins TRBV19 and TRBJ2-3; D not resolved. Between the trimmed V and J ends, which lost 5 bases and 7 bases, there was a span of 10 bases. CDR3 size: 12 residues. The germline CDR1 and CDR2 sequences are LNHDA and SQIVND (reference sequence). The CDR3 spells CASSFLGNTQYF. For the CDR3, the DNA is TGTGCCAGTAGTTTCCTTGGTAATACGCAGTATTTT.

A single count supports this clonotype. V and J are TRBV20-1 and TRBJ1-3, with a tentative D call TRBD1 (5 bases). The CDR3 extends over 14 amino acids. Looked up from germline, CDR1 is DFQATT and CDR2 is SNEGSKA (reference sequence). The V end lost 0 bases, the J end lost 4 bases, and 10 bases lay between the germline ends. Here the CDR3 DNA reads TGCAGTGCTAGAGATGGGGGTGGAGGAAACACCATATATTTT. Translation gives CSARDGGGGNTIYF.

This clonotype was counted at least ten times. This rearrangement joins TRBV6-6 to TRBJ2-3, with D perhaps matching TRBD1 or TRBD2 (5 bases each). Germline lookup yields CDR1 MNHNY and CDR2 SVGAGI (reference sequence). With 1 base removed from V and 0 bases from J, the gap between germline ends came to 11 bases. This CDR3 has 16 amino acids. The CDR3 region has the DNA TGTGCCAGCAGTTACTGGGGTGGGGGTAGCACAGATACGCAGTATTTT. It encodes CASSYWGGGSTDTQYF.

This clonotype occurred a few times. The chain combines TRBV4-1 with TRBJ2-7; the D call may be TRBD1 or TRBD2 (6 bases each). In germline, CDR1 is MGHRA, CDR2 YSYEKL. V was pared by 2 bases and J by 2 bases, with 16 bases between. The CDR3 contains 16 residues. The CDR3 nucleotides read TGCGCCAGCAGCCAACCTGGGGGAAGGGGGGCCTACGAGCAGTACTTC. It specifies CASSQPGGRGAYEQYF.

This clonotype occurred a few times. J is TRBJ2-3 and V is TRBV7-2; D remains unclear. Germline V gene data show CDR1 as SGHTA and CDR2 as FQGNSA. There are 13 residues in the CDR3. Trimming left V 3 bases short and J 3 bases short, with 7 bases between. This CDR3 reads CASSFPQTDTQYF. The DNA of the CDR3 is TGTGCCAGCAGCTTTCCGCAAACAGATACGCAGTATTTT.

V and J are TRBV6-5 and TRBJ2-7, with D possibly TRBD2 on 6 matching bases. Trimming stripped 5 bases from V and 0 bases from J, with 17 bases between. There are 16 residues in the CDR3. Germline CDR1 reads MNHEY; CDR2 reads SVGAGI. For the CDR3, the DNA is TGTGCCAGCAGTCGAGACCCGGGACTGTACTCCTACGAGCAGTACTTC. Protein: CASSRDPGLYSYEQYF.

The rearrangement joins TRBV28 to TRBJ2-5; 7 nucleotides match TRBD2. The CDR3 runs 13 residues. Germline-derived CDR1 and CDR2 are MDHEN and SYDVKM. With V trimmed by 11 bases and J by 6 bases, 12 bases remained unmatched. CDR3 residues: CAAQREGPKTQYF. CDR3 in DNA: TGTGCCGCCCAAAGGGAGGGTCCAAAGACCCAGTACTTC.

This rearrangement joins TRBV15 to TRBJ1-4; D call uncertain. The V end was cut by 0 bases, the J end by 0 bases, with 8 bases between. Germline loops: CDR1 LNHNV, CDR2 YYDKDF (reference sequence). The CDR3 runs to 16 residues. The chain's CDR3 is CATSRDQRATNEKLFF. The CDR3 DNA is TGTGCCACCAGCAGAGATCAACGAGCAACTAATGAAAAACTGTTTTTT. The full variable domain, completed using reference TRBV15 and TRBJ1-4, is DAMVIQNPRYQVTQFGKPVTLSCSQTLNHNVMYWYQQKSSQAPKLLFHYYDKDFNNEADTPDNFQSRRPNTSFCFLDIRSPGLGDTAMYLCATSRDQRATNEKLFFGSGTQLSVL.

This rearrangement joins TRBV6-2 or TRBV6-3 to TRBJ2-3; D ambiguous. Looked up from germline, CDR1 is MNHEY and CDR2 is SVGEGT. The CDR3 has 12 residues. V was clipped by 6 bases and J by 6 bases, with 10 bases between them. The CDR3: CASSPAVDTQYF. CDR3 DNA: TGTGCCAGCAGCCCTGCGGTGGATACGCAGTATTTT.

This chain joins TRBV9 and TRBJ1-2, with no clear D. The length of the CDR3 is 14 residues. CDR1 and CDR2 (germline): SGDLS, YYNGEE. Deletions cut 5 bases from V and 2 bases from J, with 13 bases between. CDR3 residues: CASSRGGDNYGYTF. CDR3 sequence (DNA): TGTGCCAGCAGTAGAGGAGGCGACAACTATGGCTACACCTTC.

The CDR3 is CASSLTPVSYEQYF. In DNA form, the CDR3 reads TGTGCCAGCTCCCTGACGCCCGTTTCCTACGAGCAGTACTTC. This sequence joins TRBV18 and TRBJ2-7; D is ambiguous. The V gene lost 6 bases and the J gene lost 1 base, with 13 bases spanning the gap. The CDR3 spans 14 residues. CDR1 and CDR2 from the germline V gene are KGHSH and LQKENI.

On this clonotype: The junction and the germline gene differ at one end; a read error may be behind it. The V gene is TRBV7-2, the J gene TRBJ1-4; a possible D gene is TRBD1 (5 bases). Germline V gene lookup returns CDR1 SGHTA and CDR2 FQGNSA. CDR3 length equals 16 residues. DNA of the CDR3: TGTGCAAGCAGCTTATCCGCGACAGCTACCAATGAAAAACTGTTTTTT. Its protein is CASSLSATATNEKLFF.

This clonotype has at least ten counts. This chain connects TRBV7-9 to TRBJ1-6; D is possibly TRBD1 (5 bases). The CDR3 spans 15 residues. Trimming took off 3 bases at V and 7 bases at J, with 13 bases between the two ends. Germline V gene lookup returns CDR1 SEHNR and CDR2 FQNEAQ (reference sequence). The CDR3 nucleotides are TGTGCCAGCAGCTTTGGAGGGGAGGGAAATTCACCCCTCCACTTT. Protein sequence: CASSFGGEGNSPLHF.

This chain joins TRBV7-3 and TRBJ2-1; either TRBD1 or TRBD2 may supply D (5 bases each). In germline, CDR1 is SGHTA, CDR2 FQGTGA. V gave up 4 bases and J gave up 6 bases, with 22 bases separating them. The CDR3 runs to 17 residues. The CDR3 sequence: CASSYGHSGFGGNEQFF. DNA for the CDR3: TGTGCCAGCAGCTACGGACACTCGGGTTTTGGGGGCAATGAGCAGTTCTTC.

This clonotype has more than one count but fewer than ten. V gene TRBV20-1 combines with J gene TRBJ2-2; 9 bases match TRBD2. This CDR3 has 15 amino acids. Per germline, CDR1 DFQATT and CDR2 SNEGSKA (reference sequence). V lost 5 bases, J lost 3 bases, and 7 bases stayed unmatched. The CDR3 loop is CSAVSGGSYTGELFF. For the CDR3, the DNA is TGCAGTGCTGTTAGCGGGGGTTCATACACCGGGGAGCTGTTTTTT.

The chain joins TRBV7-6 to TRBJ2-3, with D perhaps TRBD1 or TRBD2 (6 bases each). Trimming shortened V by 5 bases and J by 0 bases, and 27 bases separated the two germline ends. This CDR3 has 20 residues. Germline values: CDR1 SGHVS, CDR2 FNYEAQ. The CDR3 reads CASSLREQGRIHSSTDTQYF. DNA of the CDR3: TGTGCCAGCAGCCTCCGGGAGCAGGGGCGAATTCATTCTAGCACAGATACGCAGTATTTT.

The chain combines TRBV10-3 with TRBJ1-5, with D hard to call. Germline V gene lookup returns CDR1 ENHRY and CDR2 SYGVKD. Trimming removed 4 bases at V and 7 bases at J, with 14 bases between. This CDR3 region has 14 residues. The CDR3 loop reads CAISVEGGGQPQHF. For the CDR3, the DNA is TGTGCCATCAGTGTGGAGGGTGGTGGCCAGCCCCAGCATTTT.

This clonotype was counted ten times or more. The J gene is TRBJ2-7, the V gene TRBV5-1, with 11 bases aligning to TRBD1. The CDR3 totals 16 residues. V shed 4 bases, J shed 3 bases, and the junction held 9 bases outside the gene matches. Germline V gene sequence: CDR1 SGHRS, CDR2 YFSETQ. CDR3 protein: CASSIGPGQGDYEQYF. For the CDR3, the DNA is TGCGCCAGCAGCATAGGACCGGGACAGGGGGACTACGAGCAGTACTTC.

The J gene is TRBJ1-3, the V gene TRBV18; D perhaps matches TRBD1 (6 bases). Trimming took 0 bases from V and 4 from J, leaving 10 bases between them. The CDR3 sequence is 15 residues long. Germline V gene sequence: CDR1 KGHSH, CDR2 LQKENI. CDR3 in amino acids: CASSPPPGAGNTIYF. DNA for the CDR3: TGTGCCAGCTCACCACCCCCAGGGGCCGGAAACACCATATATTTT.

The chain carries TRBV2 and TRBJ2-1; possible D gene TRBD2, 6 bases. V lost 0 bases, J lost 7 bases, and 13 bases lay in between. The CDR3 is made up of 15 amino acids. Germline-derived CDR1 and CDR2 are SNHLY and FYNNEI. The CDR3 DNA sequence: TGTGCCAGCAGTGAAGCGGGGGGACTCGGGAATGAGCAGTTCTTC. This translates into CASSEAGGLGNEQFF.

There are a few counts of this clonotype. The V gene is TRBV7-2, the J gene TRBJ2-7; D is perhaps TRBD1 (5 bases). The length of the CDR3 is 12 residues. CDR1 and CDR2 (germline): SGHTA, FQGNSA. V was pared by 5 bases and J by 12 bases, with 17 bases between. The CDR3 coding sequence is TGTGCCAGCAGCCATGACTGGGGCGGCGGGTACTTC. Residues: CASSHDWGGGYF.

This clonotype has a handful of counts. The V and J genes are TRBV20-1 and TRBJ1-6, with a tentative D call TRBD1 (5 bases). V was trimmed by 3 bases and J by 8 bases, leaving 14 bases between them. Looked up from germline, CDR1 is DFQATT and CDR2 is SNEGSKA (reference sequence). This CDR3 is 14 amino acids long. The CDR3: CSASIQGQDSPLHF. The DNA of the CDR3 is TGCAGTGCTAGTATCCAGGGCCAGGATTCACCCCTCCACTTT.

This clonotype was recorded only once. This chain uses TRBV29-1 with TRBJ2-3, with D possibly being TRBD2 (5 bases). Trimming pared 4 bases from V and 0 bases from J, leaving 11 bases between. Germline CDR1 SQVTM, CDR2 ANQGSEA. The CDR3 length is 14 residues. The CDR3 DNA sequence: TGCAGCGTTGGGCTAGCAACTAGCACAGATACGCAGTATTTT. Its translation is CSVGLATSTDTQYF.

This clonotype was detected ten times or more. The rearrangement joins TRBV4-1 to TRBJ2-3, with 11 bases fitting TRBD2. Germline assignment: CDR1 MGHRA and CDR2 YSYEKL. Trimming at V came to 7 bases and at J to 4 bases, leaving 4 bases not matched to a gene. The CDR3 has 14 residues. As DNA, the CDR3 is TGCGCCAGCAATAGCGGGGGGGGCCCAGATACGCAGTATTTT. Its translation is CASNSGGGPDTQYF.

This clonotype has just a few counts. The gene calls are TRBV7-9 and TRBJ1-2, with D possibly matching TRBD1 (6 bases). CDR3 length: 14 amino acids. The V end lost 6 bases, the J end lost 2 bases, and 13 bases lay between the germline ends. Looked up from germline, CDR1 is SEHNR and CDR2 is FQNEAQ (reference sequence). As DNA, the CDR3 is TGTGCCAGCAGAAGATCAGGGGCCAACTATGGCTACACCTTC. Its translation: CASRRSGANYGYTF. The whole variable domain, filled in from reference TRBV7-9 and TRBJ1-2, reads DTGVSQNPRHKITKRGQNVTFRCDPISEHNRLYWYRQTLGQGPEFLTYFQNEAQLEKSRLLSDRFSAERPKGSFSTLEIQRTEQGDSAMYLCASRRSGANYGYTFGSGTRLTVV.

The chain is built from TRBV5-1 and TRBJ2-3; tentative D call: TRBD2 (5 bases). V was shortened by 0 bases and J by 2 bases, with 13 bases between the two germline ends. In germline, CDR1 is SGHRS, CDR2 YFSETQ. The CDR3 spans 16 residues. In DNA form, the CDR3 reads TGCGCCAGCAGCTTGGGACGACGGGGAAACACAGATACGCAGTATTTT. Protein sequence: CASSLGRRGNTDTQYF.

The rearrangement uses TRBV20-1 and TRBJ2-1, with 9 bases aligning to TRBD2. Germline assignment: CDR1 DFQATT and CDR2 SNEGSKA (reference sequence). J lost 3 bases, V lost 6 bases, and 3 bases had no gene match. This CDR3 has 13 amino acids. The CDR3 protein is CSAISGSYNEQFF. The CDR3 DNA reads as TGCAGTGCCATTAGCGGGAGCTACAATGAGCAGTTCTTC.

The V call is TRBV5-4, the J call TRBJ1-1; D ambiguous. The CDR3 has 14 residues. CDR1 is SGHNT and CDR2 is YYREEE in the germline V gene (reference sequence). The V end lost 3 bases, the J end lost 3 bases, and 12 bases lay between the germline ends. The CDR3 nucleotides read TGTGCCAGCAGCTCTACTGTGGTGTACACTGAAGCTTTCTTT. Translation: CASSSTVVYTEAFF.

This clonotype has ten or more counts. This rearrangement joins TRBV6-6 to TRBJ1-6; D not resolved. The germline V gene encodes CDR1 MNHNY and CDR2 SVGAGI (reference sequence). The V gene lost 5 bases and the J gene lost 7 bases, with 18 bases spanning the gap. The CDR3 spans 16 residues. CDR3 nucleotide sequence: TGTGCCAGCAGTCAACGGGAAGCAGTCGGAAATTCACCCCTCCACTTT. Encoded protein: CASSQREAVGNSPLHF.